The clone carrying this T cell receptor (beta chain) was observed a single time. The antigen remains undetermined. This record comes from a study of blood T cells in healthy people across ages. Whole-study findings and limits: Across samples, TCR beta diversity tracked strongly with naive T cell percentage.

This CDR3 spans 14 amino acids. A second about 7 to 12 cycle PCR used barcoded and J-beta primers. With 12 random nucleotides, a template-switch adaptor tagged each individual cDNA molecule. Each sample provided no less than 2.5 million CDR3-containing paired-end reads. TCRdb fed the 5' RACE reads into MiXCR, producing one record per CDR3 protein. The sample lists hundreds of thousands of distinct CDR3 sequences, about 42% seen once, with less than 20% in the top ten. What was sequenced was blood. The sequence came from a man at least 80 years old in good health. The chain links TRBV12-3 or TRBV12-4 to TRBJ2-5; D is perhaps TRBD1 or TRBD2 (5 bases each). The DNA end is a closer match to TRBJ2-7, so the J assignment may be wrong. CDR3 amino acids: CASSITGTSSEQYF. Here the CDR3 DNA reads TGTGCCAGCAGCATAACCGGGACGAGCAGCGAGCAGTACTTC.